This TCR beta chain was documented in a study of T cell repertoires in cytomegalovirus infection. Findings of the study overall: Cumulative public TCR beta family frequency identified CMV carriers with the relevant HLA.

This CDR3 contains 14 residues. The V and J ends lost 3 bases and 3 bases respectively, with 12 bases between them. CDR1 is SEHNR and CDR2 is FQNEAQ in the germline V gene (reference sequence). TCRdb itself ran the reads through MiXCR, one entry per CDR3 protein. The top ten hold around a sixth of the sample, which has roughly 700,000 distinct CDR3 sequences, roughly 33% seen once. A remark on this clonotype: Its cognate antigen is unknown.

The material sequenced was cultured PBMCs, taken from culture after CMV antigen stimulation. The chain recombines TRBV7-9 with TRBJ2-7; possible D gene TRBD2, 7 bases. The source of this sequence is a human donor in good health (CMV status not recorded). Some clones in this sample may be carry-over from other donors' samples. CDR3 sequence: CASSLGGLDYEQYF. The DNA for the CDR3 is TGTGCCAGCAGCTTGGGGGGGCTGGACTACGAGCAGTACTTC.